The rows below give T cell receptor beta chains drawn from one sample of a study of cytomegalovirus exposure and HLA in healthy donors. Clones were sequenced by immunoSEQ multiplex PCR, and TCRdb holds only the in-frame ones, with some missing. The sample yields some 200,000 clones, about 80% seen once. Sequenced sample: PBMCs. Source of these receptors: a woman in her fifties or sixties in good health and CMV-seropositive. CDR3s leave out the opening cysteine and the closing phenylalanine or tryptophan.

cdr3_aa: AISDPLAGGTGELF
v_call: TRBV10-3

cdr3_aa: ASSLAGRTDTQY
v_call: TRBV7-9

cdr3_aa: ASSPTGGPIQY
v_call: TRBV7-9

cdr3_aa: ASSESSGSDGYT
v_call: TRBV10-1

cdr3_aa: ASSPPQNPYEQY
v_call: TRBV18

cdr3_aa: ASSLQGQASYEQY
v_call: TRBV7-2

cdr3_aa: ASSSSDRGQGQPQH
v_call: TRBV11-2

cdr3_aa: ASSVEGIANQPQH
v_call: TRBV6-1

cdr3_aa: SVEGEGVSYEQY
v_call: TRBV29-1

cdr3_aa: ASSPSSAPYNEQF
v_call: TRBV5-1

cdr3_aa: ASRRQSTDTQY
v_call: TRBV6-5

cdr3_aa: ASSGTGMNTEAF
v_call: TRBV6-5

cdr3_aa: ASSRQVSGNTIY
v_call: TRBV6-1

cdr3_aa: ASSLPQSPQH
v_call: TRBV28

cdr3_aa: ASSSGGRDEQF
v_call: TRBV5-1

cdr3_aa: ASSGTPHNQPQH
v_call: TRBV5-6

cdr3_aa: ASSPTTSYEQY
v_call: TRBV4-3

cdr3_aa: ASRLEGAGGYT
v_call: TRBV12-5

cdr3_aa: ASSWQGLGGANVLT
v_call: TRBV5-1

cdr3_aa: AISGLAGGISEQY
v_call: TRBV10-3

cdr3_aa: ASTAGSYEQY
v_call: TRBV2

cdr3_aa: ASSYDSTQDNEQF
v_call: TRBV6-6

cdr3_aa: ATSRLLDRGDTQY
v_call: TRBV15

cdr3_aa: ASSYETGRAGEKLF
v_call: TRBV6-5

cdr3_aa: ASSLGQTNSPLH
v_call: TRBV7-9

cdr3_aa: ASSQDSANYNSPLH
v_call: TRBV14

cdr3_aa: ASSFRHGSGGYNEQF
v_call: TRBV27

cdr3_aa: ASRPGQSSYEQY
v_call: TRBV6-6

cdr3_aa: ASSPPNSYDEQY
v_call: TRBV18

cdr3_aa: ASSIGGTGYQETQY
v_call: TRBV19

cdr3_aa: ASKKGDWMNTEAF
v_call: TRBV27

cdr3_aa: ASSLGGTDMGQPQH
v_call: TRBV5-5

cdr3_aa: ASSRGANNQPQH
v_call: TRBV18

cdr3_aa: ASSPSRLDSYEQY
v_call: TRBV7-8

cdr3_aa: ASSAGGANEQF
v_call: TRBV7-9

cdr3_aa: ASSSDRTYGYT
v_call: TRBV7-2

cdr3_aa: AWTGPGETQY
v_call: TRBV30

cdr3_aa: ASSQEAGTYNSPLH
v_call: TRBV4-1

cdr3_aa: ASSFTESYGYT
v_call: TRBV5-6

cdr3_aa: ASIPPGSTDTQY
v_call: TRBV6-1

cdr3_aa: ASSVTGTSYEQY
v_call: TRBV6-1